This T cell receptor (beta chain) was recorded in a study of blood T cell repertoires in COVID-19. Study-wide context: Italy, Spain and the United States were the sources of the convalescent and acute COVID-19 samples. PBMCs, B-cell-depleted T cells, or T cells provided the cDNA or gDNA that made up the material.

Original processing notes: Amplifying reference gene primers gave estimates of nucleated cell counts. Assay used: immunoSEQ multiplex PCR; TCRdb lists only in-frame clones, some missing. V, J and clone size are taken as reported in that table, and D and trimming were inferred from the DNA itself. Of around 370,000 clones in the sample, around 90% are singletons; the top ten hold approximately 7%. The V gene lost 5 bases and the J gene lost 6 bases, with 12 bases spanning the gap. This CDR3 region has 13 residues. Germline CDR1 reads SGHTA; CDR2 reads FQGTGA. The sample comprised peripheral blood. This rearrangement joins TRBV7-3 to TRBJ2-3; TRBD2 might be the D (5 bases). This sequence was found in a man between 18 and 29 years old with active or convalescent COVID-19. The CDR3 spells CASSGGFGDTQYF. CDR3 DNA: TGTGCCAGCAGCGGAGGTTTTGGGGATACGCAGTATTTT.